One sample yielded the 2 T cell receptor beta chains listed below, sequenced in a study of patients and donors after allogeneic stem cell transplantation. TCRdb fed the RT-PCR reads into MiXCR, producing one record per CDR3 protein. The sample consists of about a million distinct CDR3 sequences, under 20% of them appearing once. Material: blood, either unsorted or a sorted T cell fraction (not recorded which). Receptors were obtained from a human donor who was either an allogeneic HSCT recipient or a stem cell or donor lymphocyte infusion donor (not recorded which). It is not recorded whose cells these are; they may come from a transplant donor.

This CDR3 reads CSVGPTFLEQYF. In DNA form, the CDR3 reads TGCAGCGTCGGACCGACCTTTCTAGAGCAGTACTTC. The gene calls are TRBV29-1 and TRBJ2-7; no clear D. Between the trimmed V and J ends, which lost 6 bases and 7 bases, there was a span of 16 bases. The V gene's germline CDR1 is SQVTM and CDR2 ANQGSEA. This CDR3 comprises 12 residues.

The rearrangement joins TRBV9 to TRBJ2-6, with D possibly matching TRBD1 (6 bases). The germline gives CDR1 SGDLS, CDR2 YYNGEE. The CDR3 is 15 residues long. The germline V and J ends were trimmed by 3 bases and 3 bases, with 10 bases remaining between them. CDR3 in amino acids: CASSAPGVGANVLTF. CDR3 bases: TGTGCCAGCAGCGCCCCAGGGGTTGGGGCCAACGTCCTGACTTTC.